This T cell receptor (beta chain) is from a study of CD8 T cells in Susac syndrome. Negative isolation was applied to CD8+ and CD4+ T cells, and FACS enrichment was applied to TEMRA cells. V was clipped by 5 bases and J by 4 bases, with 26 bases between them. There are 19 residues in the CDR3. Per the germline V gene, CDR1 is SGHVS and CDR2 is FQNEAQ. The authors reverse transcribed roughly 0.5 to 1 ug RNA with random hexamers. TCRdb used MiXCR to reprocess the immunoSEQ multiplex PCR reads, holding one entry per CDR3 protein. The sample carries hundreds of thousands of distinct CDR3 sequences, around 93% recorded once.

Material: CD4+ T cells from PBMCs. The receptor was isolated from a human donor with multiple sclerosis. The chain uses TRBV7-8 and TRBJ2-2; D gene ambiguous. The CDR3 protein is CASSPEGFLRRPGTGELFF. The CDR3, as DNA: TGTGCCAGCAGCCCAGAAGGCTTCTTGAGGCGCCCGGGCACCGGGGAGCTGTTTTTT.